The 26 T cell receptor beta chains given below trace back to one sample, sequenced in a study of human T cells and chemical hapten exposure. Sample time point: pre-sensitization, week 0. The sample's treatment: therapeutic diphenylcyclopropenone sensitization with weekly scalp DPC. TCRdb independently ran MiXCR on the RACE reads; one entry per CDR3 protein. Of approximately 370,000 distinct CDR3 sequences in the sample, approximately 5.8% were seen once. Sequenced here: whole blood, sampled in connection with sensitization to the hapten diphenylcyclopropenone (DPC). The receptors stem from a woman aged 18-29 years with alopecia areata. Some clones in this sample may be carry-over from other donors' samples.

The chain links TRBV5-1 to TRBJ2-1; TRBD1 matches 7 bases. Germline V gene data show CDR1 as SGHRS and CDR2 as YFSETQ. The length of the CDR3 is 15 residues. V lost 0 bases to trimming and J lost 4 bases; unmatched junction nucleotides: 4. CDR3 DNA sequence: TGCGCCAGCAGCTTGGAGGGACAGACATACAATGAGCAGTTCTTC. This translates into CASSLEGQTYNEQFF.

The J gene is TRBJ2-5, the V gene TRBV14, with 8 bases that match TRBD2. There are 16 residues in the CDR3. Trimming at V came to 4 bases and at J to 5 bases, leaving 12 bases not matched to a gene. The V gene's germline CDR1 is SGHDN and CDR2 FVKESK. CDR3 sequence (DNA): TGTGCCAGCAGCCCTGAGACGCGGGGGGACCTGGAGACCCAGTACTTC. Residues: CASSPETRGDLETQYF.

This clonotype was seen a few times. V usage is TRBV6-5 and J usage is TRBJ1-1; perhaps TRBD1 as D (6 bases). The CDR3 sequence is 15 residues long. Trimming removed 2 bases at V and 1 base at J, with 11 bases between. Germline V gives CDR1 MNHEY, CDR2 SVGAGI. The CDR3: CASSYVGRGNTEAFF. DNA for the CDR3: TGTGCCAGCAGTTACGTGGGCAGGGGGAACACTGAAGCTTTCTTT.

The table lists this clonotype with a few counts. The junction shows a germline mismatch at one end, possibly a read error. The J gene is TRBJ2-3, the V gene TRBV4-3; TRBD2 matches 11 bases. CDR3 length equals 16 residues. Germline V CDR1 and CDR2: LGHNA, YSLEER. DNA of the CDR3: TGCGCCAGCAGACAAGCCCTAGCGGGGGGTACAGATACGCAGTATTTT. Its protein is CASRQALAGGTDTQYF.

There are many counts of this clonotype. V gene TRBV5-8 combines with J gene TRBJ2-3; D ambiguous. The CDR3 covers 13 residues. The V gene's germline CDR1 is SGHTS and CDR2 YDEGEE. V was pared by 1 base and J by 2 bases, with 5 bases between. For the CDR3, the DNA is TGTGCCAGCAGCTTGCGATCCACAGATACGCAGTATTTT. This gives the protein CASSLRSTDTQYF.

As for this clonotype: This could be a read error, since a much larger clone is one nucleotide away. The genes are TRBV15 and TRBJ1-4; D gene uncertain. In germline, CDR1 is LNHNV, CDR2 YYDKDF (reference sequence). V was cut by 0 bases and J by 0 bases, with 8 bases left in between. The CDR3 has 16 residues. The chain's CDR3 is CATSRDLGTTNEKLFF. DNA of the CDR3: TGTGCCACCAGCAGAGACCTTGGGACAACTAATGAAAAACTGTTTTTT. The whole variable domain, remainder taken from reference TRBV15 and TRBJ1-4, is DAMVIQNPRYQVTQFGKPVTLSCSQTLNHNVMYWYQQKSSQAPKLLFHYYDKDFNNEADTPDNFQSRRPNTSFCFLDIRSPGLGDTAMYLCATSRDLGTTNEKLFFGSGTQLSVL.

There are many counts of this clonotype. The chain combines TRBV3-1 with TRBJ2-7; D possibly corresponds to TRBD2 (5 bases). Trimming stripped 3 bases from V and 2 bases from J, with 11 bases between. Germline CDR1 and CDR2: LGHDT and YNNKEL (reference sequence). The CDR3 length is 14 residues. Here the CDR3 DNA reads TGTGCCAGCAGCCACGGAGCGGTTGCCTACGAGCAGTACTTC. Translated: CASSHGAVAYEQYF.

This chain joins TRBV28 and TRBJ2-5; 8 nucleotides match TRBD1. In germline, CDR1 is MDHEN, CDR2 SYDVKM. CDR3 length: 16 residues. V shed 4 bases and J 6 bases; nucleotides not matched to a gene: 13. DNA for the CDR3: TGTGCCAGCAGTTACTACGCCCGGACAGGGCTAAAGACCCAGTACTTC. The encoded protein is CASSYYARTGLKTQYF.

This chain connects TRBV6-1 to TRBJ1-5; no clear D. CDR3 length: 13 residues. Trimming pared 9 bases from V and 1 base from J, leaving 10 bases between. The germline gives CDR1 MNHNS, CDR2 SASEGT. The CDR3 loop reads CASNLESNQPQHF. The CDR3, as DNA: TGTGCCAGTAACTTGGAGAGCAATCAGCCCCAGCATTTT.

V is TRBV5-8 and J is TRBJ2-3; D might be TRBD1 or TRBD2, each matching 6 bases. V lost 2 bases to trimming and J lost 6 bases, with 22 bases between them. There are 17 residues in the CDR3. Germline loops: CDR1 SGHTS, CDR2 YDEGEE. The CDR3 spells CASSFEPPGALPDTQYF. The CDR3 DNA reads TGTGCCAGCAGCTTTGAGCCCCCGGGGGCACTTCCGGATACGCAGTATTTT. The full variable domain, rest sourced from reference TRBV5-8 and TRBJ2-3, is EAGVTQSPTHLIKTRGQQATLRCSPISGHTSVYWYQQALGLGLQFLLWYDEGEERNRGNFPPRFSGRQFPNYSSELNVNALELEDSALYLCASSFEPPGALPDTQYFGPGTRLTVL.

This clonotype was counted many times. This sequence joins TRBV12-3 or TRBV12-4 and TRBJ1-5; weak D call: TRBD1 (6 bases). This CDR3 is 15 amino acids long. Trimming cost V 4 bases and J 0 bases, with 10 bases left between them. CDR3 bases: TGTGCCAGCAGTTCCGGGACACCTAGCAATCAGCCCCAGCATTTT. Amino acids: CASSSGTPSNQPQHF.

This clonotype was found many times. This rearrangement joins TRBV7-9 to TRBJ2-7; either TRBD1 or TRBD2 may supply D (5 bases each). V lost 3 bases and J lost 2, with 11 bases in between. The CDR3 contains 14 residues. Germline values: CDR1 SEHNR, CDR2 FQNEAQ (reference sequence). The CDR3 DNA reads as TGTGCCAGCAGCTTTCCGGGACCGGCCTACGAGCAGTACTTC. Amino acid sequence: CASSFPGPAYEQYF.

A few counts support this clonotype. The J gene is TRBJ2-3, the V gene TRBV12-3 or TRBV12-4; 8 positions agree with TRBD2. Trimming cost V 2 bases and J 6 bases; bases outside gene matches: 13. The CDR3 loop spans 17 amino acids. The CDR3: CASSLPIGLATWDTQYF. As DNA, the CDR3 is TGTGCCAGCAGTTTACCGATCGGACTAGCTACATGGGATACGCAGTATTTT.

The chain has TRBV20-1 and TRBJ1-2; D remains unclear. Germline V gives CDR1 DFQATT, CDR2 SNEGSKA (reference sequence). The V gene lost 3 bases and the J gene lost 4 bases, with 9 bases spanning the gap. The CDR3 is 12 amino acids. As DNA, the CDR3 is TGCAGTGCTAGCCCGGACGGCTATGGCTACACCTTC. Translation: CSASPDGYGYTF.

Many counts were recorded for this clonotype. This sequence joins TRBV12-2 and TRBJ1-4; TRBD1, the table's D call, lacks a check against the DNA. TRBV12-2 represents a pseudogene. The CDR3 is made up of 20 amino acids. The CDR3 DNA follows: TGTGCAAGTCGCTTAGCCGCTGTACCCGCTCCCCCCTTGGGGGAGGAAAAACTGTTTTTT. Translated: CASRLAAVPAPPLGEEKLFF.

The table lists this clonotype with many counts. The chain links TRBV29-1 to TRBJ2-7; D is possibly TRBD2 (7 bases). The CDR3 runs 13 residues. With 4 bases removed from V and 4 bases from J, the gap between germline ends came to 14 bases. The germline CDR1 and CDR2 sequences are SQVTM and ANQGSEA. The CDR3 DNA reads TGCAGCGTTGCACAGGGCGGGGGATACGAGCAGTACTTC. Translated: CSVAQGGGYEQYF.

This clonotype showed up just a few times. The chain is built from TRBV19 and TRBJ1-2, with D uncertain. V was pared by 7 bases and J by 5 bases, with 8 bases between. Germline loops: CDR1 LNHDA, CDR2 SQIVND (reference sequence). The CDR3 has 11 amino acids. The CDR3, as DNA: TGTGCCAGTATTGGTGATTATGGCTACACCTTC. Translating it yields CASIGDYGYTF.

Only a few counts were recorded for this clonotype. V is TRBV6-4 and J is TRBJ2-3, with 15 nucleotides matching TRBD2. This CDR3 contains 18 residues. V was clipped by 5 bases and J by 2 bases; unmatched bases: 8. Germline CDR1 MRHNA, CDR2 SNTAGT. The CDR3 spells CASSPGLAGGGHTDTQYF. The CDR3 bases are TGTGCCAGCAGTCCGGGACTAGCGGGGGGCGGGCACACAGATACGCAGTATTTT.

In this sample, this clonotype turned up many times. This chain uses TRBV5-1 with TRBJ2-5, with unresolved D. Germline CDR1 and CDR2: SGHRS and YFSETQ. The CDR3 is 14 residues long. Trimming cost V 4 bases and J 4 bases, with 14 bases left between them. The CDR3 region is CASSDSGSVETQYF. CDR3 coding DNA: TGCGCCAGCAGCGACTCTGGGTCCGTAGAGACCCAGTACTTC.

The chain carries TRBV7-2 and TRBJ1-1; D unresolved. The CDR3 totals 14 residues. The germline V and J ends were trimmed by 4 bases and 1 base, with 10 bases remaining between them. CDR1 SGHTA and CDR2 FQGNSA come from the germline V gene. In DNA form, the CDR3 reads TGTGCCAGCAGCTCTTGGGCTTCGAACACTGAAGCTTTCTTT. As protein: CASSSWASNTEAFF.

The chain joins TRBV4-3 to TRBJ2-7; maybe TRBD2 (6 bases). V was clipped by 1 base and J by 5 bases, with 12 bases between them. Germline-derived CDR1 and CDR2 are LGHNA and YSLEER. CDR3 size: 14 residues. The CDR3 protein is CASSQVGGTHEQYF. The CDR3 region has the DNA TGCGCCAGCAGCCAAGTTGGGGGGACCCACGAGCAGTACTTC.

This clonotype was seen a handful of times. CDR3 in amino acids: CASSKDKTGMEKETQYF. The DNA of the CDR3 is TGTGCCAGCAGCAAAGATAAGACGGGTATGGAGAAAGAGACCCAGTACTTC. The rearrangement uses TRBV21-1 and TRBJ2-5. TRBV21-1 is tagged as a pseudogene. This CDR3 contains 17 residues.

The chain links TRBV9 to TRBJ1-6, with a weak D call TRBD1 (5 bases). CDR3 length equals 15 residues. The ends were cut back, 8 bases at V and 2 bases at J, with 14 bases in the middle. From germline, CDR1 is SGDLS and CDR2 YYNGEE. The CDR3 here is CASGQGLTYNSPLHF. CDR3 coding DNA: TGTGCCAGTGGGCAGGGTCTAACCTATAATTCACCCCTCCACTTT.

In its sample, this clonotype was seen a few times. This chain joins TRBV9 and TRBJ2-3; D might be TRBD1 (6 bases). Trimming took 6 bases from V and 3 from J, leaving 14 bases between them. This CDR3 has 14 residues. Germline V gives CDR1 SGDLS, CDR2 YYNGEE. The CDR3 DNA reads TGTGCCAGCAATTTGGACAGTAGTACAGATACGCAGTATTTT. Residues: CASNLDSSTDTQYF.

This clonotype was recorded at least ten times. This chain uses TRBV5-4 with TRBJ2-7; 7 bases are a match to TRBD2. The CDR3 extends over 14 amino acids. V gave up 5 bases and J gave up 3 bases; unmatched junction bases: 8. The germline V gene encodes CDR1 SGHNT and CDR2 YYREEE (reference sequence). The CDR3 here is CASRSGGRDYEQYF. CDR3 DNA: TGTGCCAGCAGATCCGGGGGGAGAGACTACGAGCAGTACTTC.

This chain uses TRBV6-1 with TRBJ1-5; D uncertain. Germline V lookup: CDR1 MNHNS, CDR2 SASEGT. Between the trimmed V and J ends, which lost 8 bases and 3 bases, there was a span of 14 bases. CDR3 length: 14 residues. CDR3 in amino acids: CASGLTDFNQPQHF. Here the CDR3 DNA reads TGTGCCAGCGGGTTGACTGATTTCAATCAGCCCCAGCATTTT.